This TCR beta chain was captured in a study of T cell responses to AZD1222 COVID-19 vaccine. Study summary: The analysis combined second doses at about 4 or about 12 weeks.

Study findings and constraints: The study found vaccine-associated CD4 TCRs spanning spike, dominant at 160-218 and 743-854. Clonal diversity may have been underestimated, and the donors were mostly white British, with more females than males. Seropositive status at baseline applied to only a handful of AZD1222 recipients.

The table came from immunoSEQ multiplex PCR; TCRdb's copy has only in-frame clones and leaves some out. The sample has roughly 100,000 clones, about 88% seen once. Note on this clone: What it binds is not known.

This CDR3 is built from 12 residues. J lost 5 bases, V lost 10 bases, and 5 bases had no gene match. Germline V lookup: CDR1 ENHRY, CDR2 SYGVKD. The V and J genes are TRBV10-3 and TRBJ2-1, with 7 bases identical to TRBD1. The TCR comes from an adult in good health. This material consisted of peripheral blood, taken on day 0 of AZD1222 vaccination. The DNA for the CDR3 is TGTGCCACATCGGGACAGAACAATGAGCAGTTCTTC. Its translation is CATSGQNNEQFF.